This T cell receptor (beta chain) is drawn from a study of blood T cells in healthy people across ages. Study-level information: The capture of about one barcoded beta molecule per two T cells was achieved by template switching.

A sample-barcoded 5' primer and a J-beta primer mix were used in a second PCR of roughly 7 to 12 cycles. One entry per CDR3 protein results from TCRdb running MiXCR on the 5' RACE reads. The sample lists about 670,000 distinct CDR3 sequences, approximately 52% occurring once. The germline gives CDR1 SGHRS, CDR2 YFSETQ. The CDR3 runs 14 residues. V shed 7 bases and J 3 bases; nucleotides not matched to a gene: 7. This TCR came from a woman aged 80 or older in good health. The chain links TRBV5-1 to TRBJ2-1, with 7 bases aligning to TRBD1. Material for sequencing was blood. The CDR3 region has the DNA TGCGCCAGCGGCACCCGGGACAGCTACAATGAGCAGTTCTTC. The encoded protein is CASGTRDSYNEQFF.